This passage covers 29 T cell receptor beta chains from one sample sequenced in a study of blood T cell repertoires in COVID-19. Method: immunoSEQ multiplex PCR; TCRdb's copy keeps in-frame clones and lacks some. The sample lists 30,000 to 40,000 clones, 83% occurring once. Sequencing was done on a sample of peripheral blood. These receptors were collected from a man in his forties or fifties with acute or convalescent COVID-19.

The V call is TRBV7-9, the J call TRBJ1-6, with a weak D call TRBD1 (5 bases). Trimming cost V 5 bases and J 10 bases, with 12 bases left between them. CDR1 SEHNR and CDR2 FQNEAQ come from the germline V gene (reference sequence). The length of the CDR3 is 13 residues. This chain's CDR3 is CASSGSGISPLHF. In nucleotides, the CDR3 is TGTGCCAGCAGCGGATCAGGGATCTCACCCCTCCACTTT.

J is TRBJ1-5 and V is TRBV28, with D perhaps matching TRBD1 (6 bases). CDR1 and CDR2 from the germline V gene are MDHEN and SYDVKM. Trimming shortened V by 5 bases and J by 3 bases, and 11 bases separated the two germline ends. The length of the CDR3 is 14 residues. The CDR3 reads CASSPRGDNQPQHF. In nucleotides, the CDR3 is TGTGCCAGCAGTCCCAGGGGAGACAATCAGCCCCAGCATTTT.

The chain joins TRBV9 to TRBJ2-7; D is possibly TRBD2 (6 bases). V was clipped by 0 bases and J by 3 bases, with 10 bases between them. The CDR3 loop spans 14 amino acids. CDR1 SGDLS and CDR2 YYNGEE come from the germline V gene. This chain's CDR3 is CASSVGVGGYEQYF. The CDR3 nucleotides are TGTGCCAGCAGCGTAGGGGTGGGAGGCTACGAGCAGTACTTC.

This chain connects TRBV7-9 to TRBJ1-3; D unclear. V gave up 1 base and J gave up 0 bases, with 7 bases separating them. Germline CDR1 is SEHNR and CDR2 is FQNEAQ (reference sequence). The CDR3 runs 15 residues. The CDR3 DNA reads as TGTGCCAGCAGCTTAGGGCAGGCCTCTGGAAACACCATATATTTT. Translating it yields CASSLGQASGNTIYF.

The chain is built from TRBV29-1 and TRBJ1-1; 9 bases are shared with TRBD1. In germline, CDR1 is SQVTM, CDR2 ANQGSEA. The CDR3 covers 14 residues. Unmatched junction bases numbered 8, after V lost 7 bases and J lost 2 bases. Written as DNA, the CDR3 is TGCAGCGGTTTTGCGGACAGGGGCAACACTGAAGCTTTCTTT. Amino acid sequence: CSGFADRGNTEAFF.

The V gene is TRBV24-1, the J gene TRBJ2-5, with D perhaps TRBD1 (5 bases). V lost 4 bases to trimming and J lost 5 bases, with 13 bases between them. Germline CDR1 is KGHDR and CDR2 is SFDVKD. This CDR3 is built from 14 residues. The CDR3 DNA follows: TGTGCCACCAGTGAGTCAGGATGGGGCGAGACCCAGTACTTC. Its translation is CATSESGWGETQYF.

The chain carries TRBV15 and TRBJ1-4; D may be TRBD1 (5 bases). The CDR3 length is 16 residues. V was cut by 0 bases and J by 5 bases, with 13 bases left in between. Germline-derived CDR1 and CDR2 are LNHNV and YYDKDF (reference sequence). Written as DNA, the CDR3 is TGTGCCACCAGCAGAGATCCCGGGCAGGGCAATGAAAAACTGTTTTTT. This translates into CATSRDPGQGNEKLFF.

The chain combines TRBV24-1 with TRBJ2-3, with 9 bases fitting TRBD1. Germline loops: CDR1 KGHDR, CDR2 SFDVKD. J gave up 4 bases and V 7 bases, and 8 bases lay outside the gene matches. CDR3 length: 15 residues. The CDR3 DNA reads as TGTGCCACCAGCCCAACAGGGGGCATGTCAGATACGCAGTATTTT. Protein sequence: CATSPTGGMSDTQYF.

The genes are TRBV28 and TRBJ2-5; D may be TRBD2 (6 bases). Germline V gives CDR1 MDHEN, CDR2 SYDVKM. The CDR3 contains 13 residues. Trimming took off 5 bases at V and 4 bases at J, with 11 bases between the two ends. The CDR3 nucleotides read TGTGCCAGCAGTAACCGGGACTCAGAGACCCAGTACTTC. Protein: CASSNRDSETQYF.

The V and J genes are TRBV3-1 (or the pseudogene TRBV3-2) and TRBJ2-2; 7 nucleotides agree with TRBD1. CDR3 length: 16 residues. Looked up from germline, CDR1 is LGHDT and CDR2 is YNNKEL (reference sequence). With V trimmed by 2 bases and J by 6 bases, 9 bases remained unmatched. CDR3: CASSQIRDSEPGELFF. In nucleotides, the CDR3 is TGTGCCAGCAGCCAAATCCGGGACAGTGAGCCCGGGGAGCTGTTTTTT.

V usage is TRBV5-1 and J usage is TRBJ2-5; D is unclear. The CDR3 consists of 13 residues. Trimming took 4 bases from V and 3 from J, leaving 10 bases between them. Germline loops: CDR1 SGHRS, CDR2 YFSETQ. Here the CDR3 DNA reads TGCGCCAGCAGCCTCCCCTCGGAAGAGACCCAGTACTTC. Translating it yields CASSLPSEETQYF.

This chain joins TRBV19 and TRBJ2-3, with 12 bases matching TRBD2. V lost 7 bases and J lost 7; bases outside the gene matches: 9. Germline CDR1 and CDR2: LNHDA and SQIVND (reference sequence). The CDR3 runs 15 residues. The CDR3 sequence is CASTQTSGSGYTQYF. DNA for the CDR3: TGTGCCAGTACCCAGACTAGCGGGAGCGGGTATACGCAGTATTTT.

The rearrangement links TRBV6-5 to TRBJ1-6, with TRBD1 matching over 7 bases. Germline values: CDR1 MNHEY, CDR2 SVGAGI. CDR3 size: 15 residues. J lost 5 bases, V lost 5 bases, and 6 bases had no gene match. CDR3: CASSPEGADNSPLHF. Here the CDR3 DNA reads TGTGCCAGCAGTCCTGAGGGGGCCGATAATTCACCCCTCCACTTT.

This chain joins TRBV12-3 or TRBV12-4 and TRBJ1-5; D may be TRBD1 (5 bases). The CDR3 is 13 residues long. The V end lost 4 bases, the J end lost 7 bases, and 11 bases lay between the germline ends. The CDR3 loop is CASSWGGNQPQHF. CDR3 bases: TGTGCCAGCAGTTGGGGGGGAAACCAGCCCCAGCATTTT.

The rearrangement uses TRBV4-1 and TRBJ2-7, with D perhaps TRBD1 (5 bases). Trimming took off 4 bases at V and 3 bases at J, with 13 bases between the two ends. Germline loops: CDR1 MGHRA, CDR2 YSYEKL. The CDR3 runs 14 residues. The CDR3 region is CASSLRTGNYEQYF. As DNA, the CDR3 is TGCGCCAGCAGCCTCAGAACAGGCAACTACGAGCAGTACTTC.

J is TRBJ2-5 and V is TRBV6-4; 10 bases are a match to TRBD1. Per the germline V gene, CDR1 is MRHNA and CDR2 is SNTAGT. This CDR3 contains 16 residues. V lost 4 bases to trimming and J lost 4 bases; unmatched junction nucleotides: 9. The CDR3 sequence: CASSVRDRGGGETQYF. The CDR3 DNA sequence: TGTGCCAGCAGTGTCCGGGACAGGGGAGGCGGAGAGACCCAGTACTTC.

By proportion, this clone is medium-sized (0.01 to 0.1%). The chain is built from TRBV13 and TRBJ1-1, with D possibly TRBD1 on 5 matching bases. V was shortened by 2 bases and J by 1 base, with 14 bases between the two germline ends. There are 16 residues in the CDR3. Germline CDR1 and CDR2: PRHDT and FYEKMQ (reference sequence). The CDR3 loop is CASSLRGSGQNTEAFF. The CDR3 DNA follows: TGTGCCAGCAGCTTAAGGGGTAGCGGACAGAACACTGAAGCTTTCTTT.

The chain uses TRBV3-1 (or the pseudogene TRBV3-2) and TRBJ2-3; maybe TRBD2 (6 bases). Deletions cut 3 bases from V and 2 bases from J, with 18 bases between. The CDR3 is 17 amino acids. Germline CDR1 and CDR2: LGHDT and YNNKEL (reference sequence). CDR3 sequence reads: CASSQPSREGFTDTQYF. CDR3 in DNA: TGTGCCAGCAGCCAGCCCTCGCGGGAAGGGTTCACAGATACGCAGTATTTT.

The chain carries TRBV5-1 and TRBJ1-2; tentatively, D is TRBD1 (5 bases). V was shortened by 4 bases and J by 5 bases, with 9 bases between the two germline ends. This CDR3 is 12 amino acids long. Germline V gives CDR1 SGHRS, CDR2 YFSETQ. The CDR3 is CASSPSGYGYTF. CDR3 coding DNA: TGCGCCAGCAGCCCCTCAGGGTATGGCTACACCTTC.

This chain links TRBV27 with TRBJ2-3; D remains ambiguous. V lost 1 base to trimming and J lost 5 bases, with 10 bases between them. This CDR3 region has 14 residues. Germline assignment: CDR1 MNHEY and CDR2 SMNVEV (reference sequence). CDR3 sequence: CASSLYALRDTQYF. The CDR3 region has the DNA TGTGCCAGCAGTTTATACGCGCTTCGAGATACGCAGTATTTT.

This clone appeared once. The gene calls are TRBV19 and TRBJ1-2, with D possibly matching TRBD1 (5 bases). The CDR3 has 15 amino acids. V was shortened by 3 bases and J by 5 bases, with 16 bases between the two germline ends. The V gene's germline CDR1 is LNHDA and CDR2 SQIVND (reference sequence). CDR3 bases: TGTGCCAGTAGTATTCCCGCAGGGCTAGGATATGGCTACACCTTC. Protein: CASSIPAGLGYGYTF.

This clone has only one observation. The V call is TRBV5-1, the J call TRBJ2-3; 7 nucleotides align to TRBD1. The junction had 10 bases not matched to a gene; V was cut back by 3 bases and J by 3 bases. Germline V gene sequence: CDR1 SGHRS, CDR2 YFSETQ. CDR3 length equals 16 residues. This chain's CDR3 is CASSSWETGPTDTQYF. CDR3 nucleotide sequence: TGCGCCAGCAGCTCGTGGGAGACAGGGCCTACAGATACGCAGTATTTT.

The CDR3 region is CASTTRDREAFF. In nucleotides, the CDR3 is TGTGCCAGCACCACCCGGGACAGGGAAGCTTTCTTT. This chain connects TRBV6-5 to TRBJ1-1, with TRBD1 matching over 8 bases. J was trimmed by 8 bases and V by 7 bases; bases with no gene match: 6. Germline V gene lookup returns CDR1 MNHEY and CDR2 SVGAGI. The CDR3 is 12 residues long.

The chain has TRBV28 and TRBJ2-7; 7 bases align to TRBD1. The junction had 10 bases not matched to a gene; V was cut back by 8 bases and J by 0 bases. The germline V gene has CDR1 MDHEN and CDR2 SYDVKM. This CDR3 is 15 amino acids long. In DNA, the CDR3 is TGTGCCAGCCGCCCCCTCGACAGGGACTCCTACGAGCAGTACTTC. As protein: CASRPLDRDSYEQYF.

The CDR3 DNA reads TGTGCCAGCAGCCCCCTGGGGGGGGGCGCAAATGAGCAGTTCTTC. Translation: CASSPLGGGANEQFF. The rearrangement uses TRBV7-6 and TRBJ2-1; D perhaps matches TRBD2 (7 bases). The CDR3 runs 15 residues. Germline lookup yields CDR1 SGHVS and CDR2 FNYEAQ. V was shortened by 5 bases and J by 7 bases, with 18 bases between the two germline ends.

CDR3 residues: CASSWEGGRNQETQYF. CDR3 sequence (DNA): TGTGCCAGCAGTTGGGAGGGCGGGAGGAACCAAGAGACCCAGTACTTC. The genes are TRBV28 and TRBJ2-5; 8 bases map to TRBD2. The germline gives CDR1 MDHEN, CDR2 SYDVKM. This CDR3 has 16 residues. V lost 4 bases to trimming and J lost 0 bases; unmatched junction nucleotides: 7.

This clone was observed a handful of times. CDR3: CASSLGDRVMGNTEAFF. The CDR3 DNA reads TGTGCCAGCAGCTTAGGGGACAGGGTGATGGGGAACACTGAAGCTTTCTTT. V usage is TRBV7-9 and J usage is TRBJ1-1; 9 bases are shared with TRBD1. CDR1 and CDR2 from the germline V gene are SEHNR and FQNEAQ (reference sequence). V dropped 1 base and J dropped 1; count of bases not matched to a gene: 7. The CDR3 runs to 17 residues.

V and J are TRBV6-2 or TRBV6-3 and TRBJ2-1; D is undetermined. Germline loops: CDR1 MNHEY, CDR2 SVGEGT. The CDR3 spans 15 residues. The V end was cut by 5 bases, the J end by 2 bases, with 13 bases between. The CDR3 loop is CASSPRSETYNEQFF. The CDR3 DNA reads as TGTGCCAGCAGTCCGAGGAGCGAGACCTACAATGAGCAGTTCTTC.

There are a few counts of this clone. This CDR3 reads CALGGQGDYGYTF. The DNA of the CDR3 is TGTGCCCTCGGGGGACAGGGTGACTATGGCTACACCTTC. The chain carries TRBV2 and TRBJ1-2; TRBD1 agrees at 9 bases. CDR3 length equals 13 residues. Unmatched junction bases numbered 7, after V lost 11 bases and J lost 3 bases. Germline values: CDR1 SNHLY, CDR2 FYNNEI.